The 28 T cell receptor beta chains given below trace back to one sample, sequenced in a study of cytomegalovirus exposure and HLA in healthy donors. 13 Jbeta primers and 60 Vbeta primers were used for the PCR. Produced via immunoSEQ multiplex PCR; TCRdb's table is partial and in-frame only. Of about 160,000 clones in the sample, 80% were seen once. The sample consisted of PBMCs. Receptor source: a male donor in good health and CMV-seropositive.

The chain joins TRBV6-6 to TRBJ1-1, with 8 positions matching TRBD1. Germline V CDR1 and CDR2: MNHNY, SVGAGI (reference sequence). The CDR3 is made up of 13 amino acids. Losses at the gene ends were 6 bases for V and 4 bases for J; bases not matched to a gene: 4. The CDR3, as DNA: TGTGCCAGCAGGGTCGGACAGGGCACTGAAGCTTTCTTT. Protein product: CASRVGQGTEAFF.

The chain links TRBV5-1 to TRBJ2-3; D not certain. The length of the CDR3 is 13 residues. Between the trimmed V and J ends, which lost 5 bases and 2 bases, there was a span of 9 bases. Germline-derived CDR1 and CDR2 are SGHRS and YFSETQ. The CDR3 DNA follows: TGCGCCAGCAGGCCAGACTCCACAGATACGCAGTATTTT. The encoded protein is CASRPDSTDTQYF.

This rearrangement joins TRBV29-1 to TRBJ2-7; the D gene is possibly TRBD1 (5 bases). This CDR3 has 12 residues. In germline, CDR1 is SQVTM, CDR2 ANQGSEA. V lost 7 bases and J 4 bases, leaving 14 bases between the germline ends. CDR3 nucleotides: TGCAGCGGAACAGACAGTCGGTACGAGCAGTACTTC. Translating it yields CSGTDSRYEQYF.

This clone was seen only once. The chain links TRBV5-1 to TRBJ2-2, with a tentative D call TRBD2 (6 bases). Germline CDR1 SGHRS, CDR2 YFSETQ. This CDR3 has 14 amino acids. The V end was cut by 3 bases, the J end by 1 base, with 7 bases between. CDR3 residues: CASSSGLNTGELFF. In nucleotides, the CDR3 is TGCGCCAGCAGCTCGGGACTGAACACCGGGGAGCTGTTTTTT.

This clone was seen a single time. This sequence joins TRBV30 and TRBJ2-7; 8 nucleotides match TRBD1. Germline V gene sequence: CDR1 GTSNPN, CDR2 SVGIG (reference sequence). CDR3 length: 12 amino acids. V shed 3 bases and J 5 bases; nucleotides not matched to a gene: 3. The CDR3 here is CAWRDRVDEQYF. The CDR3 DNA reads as TGTGCCTGGAGGGACAGGGTTGACGAGCAGTACTTC.

The CDR3 nucleotides read TGCGCCAGCAGCGGGGGGACAGTCTTAGACGAGCAGTACTTC. Protein: CASSGGTVLDEQYF. This chain links TRBV5-1 with TRBJ2-7; possibly TRBD1 for D (7 bases). Germline CDR1 and CDR2: SGHRS and YFSETQ. The germline V and J ends were trimmed by 4 bases and 5 bases, with 16 bases remaining between them. This CDR3 has 14 amino acids.

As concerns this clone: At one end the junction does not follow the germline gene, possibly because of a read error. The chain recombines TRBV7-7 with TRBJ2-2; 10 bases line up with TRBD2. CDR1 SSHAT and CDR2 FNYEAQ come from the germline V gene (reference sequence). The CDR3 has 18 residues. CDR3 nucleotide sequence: TGTGCTAGCAGCCCAAGGGCTAGCGGGAGCCCAGCACGAGGGGAGCTGTTTTTT. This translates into CASSPRASGSPARGELFF.

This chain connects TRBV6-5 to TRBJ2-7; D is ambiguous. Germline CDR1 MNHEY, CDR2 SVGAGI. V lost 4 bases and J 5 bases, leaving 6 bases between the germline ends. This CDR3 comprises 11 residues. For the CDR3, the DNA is TGTGCCAGCAGTTCCAACAACGAGCAGTACTTC. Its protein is CASSSNNEQYF.

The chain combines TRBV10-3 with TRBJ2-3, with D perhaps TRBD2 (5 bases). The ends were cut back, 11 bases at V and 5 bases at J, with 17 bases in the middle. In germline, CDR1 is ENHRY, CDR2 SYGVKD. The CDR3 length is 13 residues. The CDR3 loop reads CAATQRAEDTQYF. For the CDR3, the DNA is TGTGCCGCTACCCAGAGGGCCGAAGATACGCAGTATTTT.

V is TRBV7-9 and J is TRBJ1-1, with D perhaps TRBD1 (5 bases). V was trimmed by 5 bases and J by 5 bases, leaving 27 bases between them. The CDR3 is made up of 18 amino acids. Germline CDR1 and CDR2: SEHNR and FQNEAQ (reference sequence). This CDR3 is CASSEWGGGGSSMTEAFF. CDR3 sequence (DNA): TGTGCCAGCAGCGAATGGGGGGGTGGGGGATCGTCGATGACTGAAGCTTTCTTT.

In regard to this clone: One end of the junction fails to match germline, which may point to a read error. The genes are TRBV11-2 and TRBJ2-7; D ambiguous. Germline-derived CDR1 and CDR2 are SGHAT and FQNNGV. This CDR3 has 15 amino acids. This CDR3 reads CAGSLDPRSTYEQYF. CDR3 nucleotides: TGTGCCGGCAGCTTAGATCCCCGGAGTACCTACGAGCAGTACTTC.

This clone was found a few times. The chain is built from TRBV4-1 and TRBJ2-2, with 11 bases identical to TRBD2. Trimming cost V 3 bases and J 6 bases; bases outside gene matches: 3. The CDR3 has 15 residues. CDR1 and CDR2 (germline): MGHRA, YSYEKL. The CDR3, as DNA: TGCGCCAGCAGCCAGACTAGCGGGACATCCGGGGAGCTGTTTTTT. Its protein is CASSQTSGTSGELFF.

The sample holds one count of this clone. CDR3 coding DNA: TGCAGCGTTGAACTAGCGGGAGGGGGCGGGGAGCTGTTTTTT. Translated, it gives CSVELAGGGGELFF. The chain couples TRBV29-1 to TRBJ2-2; 12 bases fit TRBD2. This CDR3 has 14 amino acids. Germline CDR1 reads SQVTM; CDR2 reads ANQGSEA. V was clipped by 2 bases and J by 7 bases; unmatched bases: 2.

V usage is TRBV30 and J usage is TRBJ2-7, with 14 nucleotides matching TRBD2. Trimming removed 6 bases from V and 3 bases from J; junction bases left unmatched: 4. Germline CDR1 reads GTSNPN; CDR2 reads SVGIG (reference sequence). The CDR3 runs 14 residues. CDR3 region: CACTGLAGGYEQYF. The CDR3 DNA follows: TGTGCCTGTACCGGACTAGCGGGGGGCTACGAGCAGTACTTC.

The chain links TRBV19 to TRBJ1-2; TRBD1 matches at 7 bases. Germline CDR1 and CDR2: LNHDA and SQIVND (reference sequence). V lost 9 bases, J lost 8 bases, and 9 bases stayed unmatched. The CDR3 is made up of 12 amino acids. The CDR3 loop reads CASKDRRGGYTF. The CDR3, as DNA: TGTGCCAGCAAGGACAGGCGGGGAGGCTACACCTTC.

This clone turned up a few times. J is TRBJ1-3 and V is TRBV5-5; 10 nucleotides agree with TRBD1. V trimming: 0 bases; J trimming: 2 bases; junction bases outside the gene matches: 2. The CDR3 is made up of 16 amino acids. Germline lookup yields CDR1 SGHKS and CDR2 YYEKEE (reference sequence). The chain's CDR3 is CASSLVGQGAGNTIYF. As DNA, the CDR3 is TGTGCCAGCAGCTTGGTTGGACAGGGGGCTGGAAACACCATATATTTT.

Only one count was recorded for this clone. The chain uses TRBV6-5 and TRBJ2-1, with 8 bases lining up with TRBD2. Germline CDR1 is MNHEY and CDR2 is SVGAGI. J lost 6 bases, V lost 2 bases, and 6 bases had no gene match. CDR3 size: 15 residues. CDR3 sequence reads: CASSYTSGSSNEQFF. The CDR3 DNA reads TGTGCCAGCAGTTACACTAGCGGCTCTTCCAATGAGCAGTTCTTC.

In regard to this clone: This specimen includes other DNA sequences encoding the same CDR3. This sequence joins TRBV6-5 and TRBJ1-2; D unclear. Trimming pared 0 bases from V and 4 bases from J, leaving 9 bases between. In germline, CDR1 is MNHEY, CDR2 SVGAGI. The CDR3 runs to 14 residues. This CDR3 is CASSYSRSSYGYTF. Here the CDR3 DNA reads TGTGCCAGCAGTTACTCGAGGAGTAGCTATGGCTACACCTTC.

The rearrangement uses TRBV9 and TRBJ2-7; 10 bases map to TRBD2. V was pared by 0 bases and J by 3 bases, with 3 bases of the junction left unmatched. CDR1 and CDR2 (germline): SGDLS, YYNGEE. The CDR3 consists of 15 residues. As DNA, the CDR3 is TGTGCCAGCAGCGTAGGAGCGGGAGGGAACTACGAGCAGTACTTC. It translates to CASSVGAGGNYEQYF.

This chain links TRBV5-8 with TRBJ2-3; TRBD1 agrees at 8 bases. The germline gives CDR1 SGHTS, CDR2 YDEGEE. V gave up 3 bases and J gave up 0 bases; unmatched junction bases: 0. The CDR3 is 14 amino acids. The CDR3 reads CASSWDRSTDTQYF. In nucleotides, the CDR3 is TGTGCCAGCAGCTGGGACAGGAGCACAGATACGCAGTATTTT.

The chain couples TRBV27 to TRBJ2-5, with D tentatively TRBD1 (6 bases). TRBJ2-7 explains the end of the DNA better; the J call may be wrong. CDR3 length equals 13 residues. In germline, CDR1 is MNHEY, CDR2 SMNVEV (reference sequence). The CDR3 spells CASRPGTLYEQYF. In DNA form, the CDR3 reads TGTGCCAGCAGACCCGGGACACTCTACGAGCAGTACTTC.

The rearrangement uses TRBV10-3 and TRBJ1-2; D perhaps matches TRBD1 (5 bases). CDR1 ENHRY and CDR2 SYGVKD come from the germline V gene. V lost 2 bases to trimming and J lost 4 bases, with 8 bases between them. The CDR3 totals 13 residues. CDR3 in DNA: TGTGCCATCAGTGAGCAGGGCCTCTATGGCTACACCTTC. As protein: CAISEQGLYGYTF.

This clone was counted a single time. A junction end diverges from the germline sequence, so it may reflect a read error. CDR3 protein: CASSEGTSGKETQYF. Here the CDR3 DNA reads TGTGCTAGCAGCGAGGGGACTAGCGGCAAAGAGACCCAGTACTTC. The V and J genes are TRBV7-7 and TRBJ2-5; the match to TRBD2 covers 11 bases. The length of the CDR3 is 15 residues. Germline CDR1 SSHAT, CDR2 FNYEAQ (reference sequence). The full variable domain, in which reference TRBV7-7 and TRBJ2-5 provide the parts outside the CDR3, is GAGVSQSPRYKVTKRGQDVTLRCDPISSHATLYWYQQALGQGPEFLTYFNYEAQPDKSGLPSDRFSAERPEGSISTLTIQRTEQRDSAMYRCASSEGTSGKETQYFGPGTRLLVL.

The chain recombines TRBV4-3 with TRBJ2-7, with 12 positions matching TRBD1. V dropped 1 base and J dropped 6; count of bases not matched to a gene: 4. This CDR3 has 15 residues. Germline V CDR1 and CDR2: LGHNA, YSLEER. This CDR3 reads CASSQGGTGGGEQYF. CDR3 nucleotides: TGCGCCAGCAGCCAAGGCGGGACAGGGGGCGGCGAGCAGTACTTC.

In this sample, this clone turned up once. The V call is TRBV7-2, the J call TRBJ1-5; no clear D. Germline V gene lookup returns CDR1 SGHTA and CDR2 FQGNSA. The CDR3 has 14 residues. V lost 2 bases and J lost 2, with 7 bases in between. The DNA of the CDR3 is TGTGCCAGCAGCTTAAGCCCGGGCAATCAGCCCCAGCATTTT. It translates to CASSLSPGNQPQHF.

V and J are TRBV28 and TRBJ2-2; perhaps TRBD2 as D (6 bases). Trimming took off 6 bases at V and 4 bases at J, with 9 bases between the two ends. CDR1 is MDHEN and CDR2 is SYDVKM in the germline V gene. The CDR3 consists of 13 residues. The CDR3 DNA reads TGTGCCAGCAGCCCCGGGGGCACCGGGGAGCTGTTTTTT. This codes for CASSPGGTGELFF.

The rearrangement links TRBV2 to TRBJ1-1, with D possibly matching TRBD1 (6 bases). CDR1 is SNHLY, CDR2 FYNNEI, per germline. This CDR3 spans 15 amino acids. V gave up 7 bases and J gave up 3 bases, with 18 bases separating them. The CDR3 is CASNSEGGSDTEAFF. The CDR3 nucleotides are TGTGCCAGCAACTCCGAAGGGGGATCGGACACTGAAGCTTTCTTT.

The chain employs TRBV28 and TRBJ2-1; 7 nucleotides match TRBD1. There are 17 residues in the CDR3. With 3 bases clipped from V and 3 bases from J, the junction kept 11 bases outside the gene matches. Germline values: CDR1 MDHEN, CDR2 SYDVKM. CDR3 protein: CASSFPGTVINYNEQFF. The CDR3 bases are TGTGCCAGCAGTTTCCCTGGGACAGTCATTAACTACAATGAGCAGTTCTTC.